These 30 T cell receptor beta chains share one sample of origin, sequenced in a study of graft-versus-host responses after intestinal transplantation. Produced via immunoSEQ multiplex PCR; TCRdb's table is partial and in-frame only. The sample contains just over 40,000 clones, around 90% of which appear only once. Sequenced material: PBMCs, taken 314 days after intestinal transplant. These receptors were collected from a human patient who received an intestinal transplant, so some T cells may come from the graft donor.

The rearrangement links TRBV5-8 to TRBJ2-1; D is tentatively TRBD1 or TRBD2 (5 bases each). The CDR3 totals 15 residues. Trimming left V 4 bases short and J 4 bases short, with 15 bases between. CDR1 and CDR2 from the germline V gene are SGHTS and YDEGEE. The CDR3 bases are TGTGCCAGCAGCCGTACGGGACCACAATACAATGAGCAGTTCTTC. Translated: CASSRTGPQYNEQFF.

This chain links TRBV7-9 with TRBJ1-2; weak D call: TRBD1 (5 bases). The CDR3 is made up of 16 amino acids. Germline V gene lookup returns CDR1 SEHNR and CDR2 FQNEAQ (reference sequence). Trimming took 5 bases from V and 2 from J, leaving 18 bases between them. This chain's CDR3 is CASSPTEGDFNYGYTF. CDR3 DNA: TGTGCCAGCAGCCCTACGGAAGGGGATTTCAACTATGGCTACACCTTC.

The genes are TRBV4-2 and TRBJ1-4; 7 positions agree with TRBD1. Trimming removed 5 bases from V and 5 bases from J; junction bases left unmatched: 8. The CDR3 has 15 residues. From germline, CDR1 is LGHNA and CDR2 YNFKEQ. The CDR3 region has the DNA TGTGCCAGCAGCACTACAGGGGTGGGAAATGAAAAACTGTTTTTT. It translates to CASSTTGVGNEKLFF.

The rearrangement uses TRBV6-1 and TRBJ2-7; D gene unclear. The V end was cut by 4 bases, the J end by 5 bases, with 12 bases between. The CDR3 length is 13 residues. Germline CDR1 is MNHNS and CDR2 is SASEGT. DNA of the CDR3: TGTGCCAGCAGTGTATCCTCGCTCGACGAGCAGTACTTC. Translation gives CASSVSSLDEQYF.

The chain combines TRBV4-1 with TRBJ2-7; the match to TRBD2 covers 12 bases. This CDR3 spans 15 amino acids. With V trimmed by 3 bases and J by 2 bases, 2 bases remained unmatched. The germline CDR1 and CDR2 sequences are MGHRA and YSYEKL. The CDR3 sequence: CASSHRLAGAYEQYF. The CDR3 DNA reads TGCGCCAGCAGCCACCGACTAGCGGGGGCCTACGAGCAGTACTTC.

CDR3 coding DNA: TGTGCCAGCAGTCTGGGGGGACAGGGGAATGAAAAACTGTTTTTT. It yields the protein CASSLGGQGNEKLFF. The chain recombines TRBV28 with TRBJ1-4, with 10 bases identical to TRBD1. Germline V lookup: CDR1 MDHEN, CDR2 SYDVKM. V dropped 5 bases and J dropped 5; count of bases not matched to a gene: 5. The CDR3 extends over 15 amino acids. Using reference TRBV28 and TRBJ1-4 for the parts outside the CDR3, the full variable domain is DVKVTQSSRYLVKRTGEKVFLECVQDMDHENMFWYRQDPGLGLRLIYFSYDVKMKEKGDIPEGYSVSREKKERFSLILESASTNQTSMYLCASSLGGQGNEKLFFGSGTQLSVL.

The rearrangement joins TRBV18 to TRBJ2-5, with 7 bases matching TRBD1. The J segment lost 3 bases and the V segment lost 1 base, leaving 14 bases of the junction unmatched. Germline CDR1 and CDR2: KGHSH and LQKENI. This CDR3 is built from 18 residues. Here the CDR3 reads CASSPLTTGQLTKETQYF. The CDR3 bases are TGTGCCAGCTCACCACTTACAACGGGACAGCTTACAAAAGAGACCCAGTACTTC.

V gene TRBV7-2 combines with J gene TRBJ2-3; TRBD1 matches 11 bases. Germline CDR1 is SGHTA and CDR2 is FQGNSA. The CDR3 runs 14 residues. Trimming at V came to 8 bases and at J to 1 base, leaving 2 bases not matched to a gene. CDR3 in DNA: TGTGCCAGCTGGGACAGGGGGGGCACAGATACGCAGTATTTT. It specifies CASWDRGGTDTQYF.

The V and J genes are TRBV5-4 and TRBJ2-7, with D hard to call. V was clipped by 0 bases and J by 6 bases, with 7 bases between them. The CDR3 extends over 12 amino acids. CDR1 and CDR2 (germline): SGHNT, YYREEE (reference sequence). CDR3 amino acids: CASSLEDGEQYF. In DNA form, the CDR3 reads TGTGCCAGCAGCTTGGAGGACGGCGAGCAGTACTTC.

V gene TRBV19 combines with J gene TRBJ1-1; D not resolved. The CDR3 contains 13 residues. Germline CDR1 is LNHDA and CDR2 is SQIVND (reference sequence). V shed 2 bases and J shed 1 base, with 5 bases lying between them. The CDR3 reads CASSITENTEAFF. CDR3 in DNA: TGTGCCAGTAGTATAACGGAGAACACTGAAGCTTTCTTT.

V gene TRBV2 combines with J gene TRBJ2-4; perhaps TRBD2 as D (6 bases). The CDR3 has 12 amino acids. V shed 4 bases and J shed 14 bases, with 15 bases lying between them. Germline V gene data show CDR1 as SNHLY and CDR2 as FYNNEI. This chain's CDR3 is CASSGEGTGEYF. CDR3 sequence (DNA): TGTGCCAGCAGTGGCGAGGGGACGGGAGAGTACTTC.

This clone was seen once. V usage is TRBV28 and J usage is TRBJ2-3; 8 nucleotides line up with TRBD1. Looked up from germline, CDR1 is MDHEN and CDR2 is SYDVKM. V shed 6 bases and J 1 base; nucleotides not matched to a gene: 3. This CDR3 has 14 residues. The CDR3 spells CASSPTGGTDTQYF. CDR3 in DNA: TGTGCCAGCAGCCCGACAGGGGGCACAGATACGCAGTATTTT.

This clone was picked up a small number of times. The V call is TRBV14, the J call TRBJ2-6; unclear D gene. V dropped 7 bases and J dropped 0 bases, with 4 bases sitting between them. The CDR3 consists of 13 residues. Germline V gene sequence: CDR1 SGHDN, CDR2 FVKESK. Written as DNA, the CDR3 is TGTGCCAGCAAGGTCTCTGGGGCCAACGTCCTGACTTTC. Protein sequence: CASKVSGANVLTF. Combining the CDR3 with reference TRBV14 and TRBJ2-6 gives the whole variable domain EAGVTQFPSHSVIEKGQTVTLRCDPISGHDNLYWYRRVMGKEIKFLLHFVKESKQDESGMPNNRFLAERTGGTYSTLKVQPAELEDSGVYFCASKVSGANVLTFGAGSRLTVL.

The chain is built from TRBV12-2 and TRBJ2-2; the DNA was not used to check the table's D call, TRBD2. TRBV12-2 counts as a pseudogene. This CDR3 has 19 residues. CDR3 coding DNA: TGTGCAAGTCGACCAAGGCTAGCGGGGGGAATCAACAACACCGGGGAGCTGTTTTTT. Translated, it gives CASRPRLAGGINNTGELFF.

CDR3 sequence: CASSLTGGSNQPQHF. DNA of the CDR3: TGTGCCAGCAGTTTGACAGGGGGGAGCAATCAGCCCCAGCATTTT. This chain joins TRBV28 and TRBJ1-5; 9 positions agree with TRBD1. CDR3 length: 15 amino acids. J lost 1 base, V lost 3 bases, and 1 base had no gene match. Per the germline V gene, CDR1 is MDHEN and CDR2 is SYDVKM.

The chain employs TRBV5-4 and TRBJ2-3, with D uncertain. This CDR3 contains 15 residues. Germline V gene data show CDR1 as SGHNT and CDR2 as YYREEE (reference sequence). V lost 1 base and J 0 bases, leaving 9 bases between the germline ends. CDR3 nucleotides: TGTGCCAGCAGCTTGTCGGGTTCTAGCACAGATACGCAGTATTTT. It codes for CASSLSGSSTDTQYF. The variable domain in full, with the rest retrieved from reference TRBV5-4 and TRBJ2-3, is ETGVTQSPTHLIKTRGQQVTLRCSSQSGHNTVSWYQQALGQGPQFIFQYYREEENGRGNFPPRFSGLQFPNYSSELNVNALELDDSALYLCASSLSGSSTDTQYFGPGTRLTVL.

CDR3 region: CASKGMGGYTF. The CDR3 region has the DNA TGTGCCAGCAAGGGAATGGGTGGCTACACCTTC. The V gene is TRBV6-6, the J gene TRBJ1-2, with D hard to call. From germline, CDR1 is MNHNY and CDR2 SVGAGI (reference sequence). V was cut by 7 bases and J by 7 bases, with 10 bases left in between. The CDR3 is 11 residues long.

This chain links TRBV11-2 with TRBJ2-2; D is tentatively TRBD1 or TRBD2 (6 bases each). V was shortened by 0 bases and J by 1 base, with 15 bases between the two germline ends. CDR1 SGHAT and CDR2 FQNNGV come from the germline V gene. The CDR3 loop spans 18 amino acids. The CDR3 region has the DNA TGTGCCAGCAGCTTAGAGGGGGCGGCGGGGCTGAACACCGGGGAGCTGTTTTTT. This gives the protein CASSLEGAAGLNTGELFF.

This chain uses TRBV18 with TRBJ2-7, with 7 bases that match TRBD1. Germline lookup yields CDR1 KGHSH and CDR2 LQKENI. The V gene end was trimmed by 0 bases and the J gene end by 1 base; junction bases not matched to a gene: 3. The CDR3 totals 15 residues. The chain's CDR3 is CASSPPRTGSYEQYF. The DNA of the CDR3 is TGTGCCAGCTCACCACCGAGGACAGGATCCTACGAGCAGTACTTC.

This chain links TRBV7-3 with TRBJ1-1, with 7 bases lining up with TRBD1. Germline trimming cut 8 bases from V and 5 bases from J; bases unmatched to any gene: 5. Looked up from germline, CDR1 is SGHTA and CDR2 is FQGTGA. This CDR3 has 12 amino acids. Here the CDR3 reads CASGRGRTEAFF. CDR3 bases: TGTGCCAGCGGCAGGGGGAGGACTGAAGCTTTCTTT.

The chain joins TRBV5-1 to TRBJ1-4, with D possibly matching TRBD1 (5 bases). Germline CDR1 is SGHRS and CDR2 is YFSETQ. This CDR3 contains 13 residues. V lost 6 bases and J 1 base, leaving 7 bases between the germline ends. The CDR3 sequence is CASKRGTNEKLFF. The CDR3 DNA reads as TGCGCCAGCAAGAGGGGAACTAATGAAAAACTGTTTTTT.

V and J are TRBV2 and TRBJ1-1; 12 bases fit TRBD1. CDR3 length equals 15 residues. Trimming removed 11 bases from V and 3 bases from J; junction bases left unmatched: 10. Germline V lookup: CDR1 SNHLY, CDR2 FYNNEI. DNA for the CDR3: TGTGCCGGGACCCGGGACAGGGGGCGAGACACTGAAGCTTTCTTT. Translated, it gives CAGTRDRGRDTEAFF.

The count of this clone is one. The genes are TRBV2 and TRBJ2-1; 13 bases line up with TRBD2. The CDR3 consists of 17 residues. After removal of 5 bases from V and 10 bases from J, the junction contained 14 bases not matched to a gene. Germline CDR1 is SNHLY and CDR2 is FYNNEI. Written as DNA, the CDR3 is TGTGCCAGCAGTCCCAGTACACTAGCGGGGGGGCCCCGGGAGCAGTTCTTC. Translation gives CASSPSTLAGGPREQFF.

Written as DNA, the CDR3 is TGTGCCAGCAGCCTCAGTCTATACGAGCAGTACTTC. Encoded protein: CASSLSLYEQYF. V is TRBV11-2 and J is TRBJ2-7; no firm D call. V lost 5 bases, J lost 4 bases, and 9 bases lay in between. Germline V lookup: CDR1 SGHAT, CDR2 FQNNGV. The CDR3 runs to 12 residues.

V and J are TRBV7-3 and TRBJ1-2; D not certain. The ends were cut back, 1 base at V and 2 bases at J, with 17 bases in the middle. The CDR3 sequence is 17 residues long. The germline gives CDR1 SGHTA, CDR2 FQGTGA. The CDR3 DNA reads as TGTGCCAGCAGCTTAAGGGGTAGGGCAGAGGAAAACTATGGCTACACCTTC. This encodes CASSLRGRAEENYGYTF.

The chain couples TRBV4-2 to TRBJ2-7; 10 bases fit TRBD2. In germline, CDR1 is LGHNA, CDR2 YNFKEQ. The CDR3 runs 15 residues. J lost 2 bases, V lost 4 bases, and 5 bases had no gene match. The CDR3 DNA reads as TGTGCCAGCAGCCTGAGCGGGGGGGCCGCCTACGAGCAGTACTTC. Translating gives CASSLSGGAAYEQYF.

The CDR3, as DNA: TGTGCCAGCAGCTTACGAGGGCACTCCACTGAAGCTTTCTTT. Protein sequence: CASSLRGHSTEAFF. This chain uses TRBV7-3 with TRBJ1-1, with D unresolved. Germline CDR1 SGHTA, CDR2 FQGTGA. This CDR3 region has 14 residues. Trimming took off 2 bases at V and 4 bases at J, with 11 bases between the two ends.

V and J are TRBV28 and TRBJ2-3; 9 bases line up with TRBD2. The trim removed 5 bases at V and 6 bases at J, leaving 12 bases unmatched. The CDR3 loop spans 16 amino acids. Germline V gives CDR1 MDHEN, CDR2 SYDVKM. The CDR3 sequence: CASSAQLAGVFDTQYF. The CDR3 DNA sequence: TGTGCCAGCAGTGCCCAATTAGCGGGAGTATTTGATACGCAGTATTTT.

The rearrangement links TRBV7-6 to TRBJ2-1; unclear D gene. CDR1 is SGHVS and CDR2 is FNYEAQ in the germline V gene. V shed 6 bases and J shed 2 bases, with 2 bases lying between them. The CDR3 covers 11 residues. The chain's CDR3 is CASSTYNEQFF. The CDR3 region has the DNA TGTGCCAGCAGTACCTACAATGAGCAGTTCTTC.

In this sample, this clone turned up once. The V call is TRBV19, the J call TRBJ1-1; no reliable D call. Germline CDR1 and CDR2: LNHDA and SQIVND (reference sequence). The germline V and J ends were trimmed by 8 bases and 1 base, with 8 bases remaining between them. The CDR3 totals 12 residues. CDR3 amino acids: CASLQTNTEAFF. CDR3 bases: TGTGCCAGTTTACAGACGAACACTGAAGCTTTCTTT.